These 20 T cell receptor beta chains originate from one sample sequenced in a study of T cell repertoires in cytomegalovirus infection. From the reads, TCRdb called clonotypes with MiXCR, one entry per CDR3 protein. The sample comprises roughly 500,000 distinct CDR3 sequences, approximately 10% of which are singletons, and around 9.6% rests with the top ten. Source material: PBMCs. These receptors were collected from a human donor in good health (CMV status not recorded). Some clones in this sample may be carry-over from other donors' samples.

The DNA for the CDR3 is TGTGCCACCAGGAGGGACCCAACTAATGAAAAACTGTTTTTT. This encodes CATRRDPTNEKLFF. V gene TRBV15 combines with J gene TRBJ1-4, with a tentative D call TRBD1 (5 bases). CDR3 length: 14 residues. Trimming removed 6 bases from V and 0 bases from J, with 8 bases in between. Looked up from germline, CDR1 is LNHNV and CDR2 is YYDKDF (reference sequence).

This clonotype has a count of ten or more. J is TRBJ2-1 and V is TRBV5-1, with D maybe TRBD2 (6 bases). CDR3 length: 16 residues. Germline V CDR1 and CDR2: SGHRS, YFSETQ. The germline V and J ends were trimmed by 1 base and 0 bases, with 11 bases remaining between them. The CDR3 DNA follows: TGCGCCAGCAGCTTGACTAGCTCGAGCTCCTACAATGAGCAGTTCTTC. Translated, it gives CASSLTSSSSYNEQFF.

The chain has TRBV7-8 and TRBJ1-1; tentative D call: TRBD1 (5 bases). Trimming cost V 1 base and J 3 bases, with 18 bases left between them. Germline loops: CDR1 SGHVS, CDR2 FQNEAQ. This CDR3 has 17 amino acids. CDR3 sequence (DNA): TGTGCCAGCAGCTTAGTCCGGGGGAACCAGTTGTACACTGAAGCTTTCTTT. It yields the protein CASSLVRGNQLYTEAFF.

Notes on this clonotype: This may come from a read error, since a much larger clone is one base off. V usage is TRBV5-1 and J usage is TRBJ2-1; 13 nucleotides match TRBD2. Per the germline V gene, CDR1 is SGHRS and CDR2 is YFSETQ. CDR3 length equals 16 residues. CDR3 in amino acids: CACSRVTSGGPNEQFF. The DNA of the CDR3 is TGCGCCTGCAGCCGTGTGACTAGCGGGGGGCCTAATGAGCAGTTCTTC.

In its sample, this clonotype was seen once. The CDR3 reads CSARSQLFSYEQYF. As DNA, the CDR3 is TGCAGTGCTAGGAGTCAGCTATTCTCCTACGAGCAGTACTTC. The chain uses TRBV20-1 and TRBJ2-7; D gene unclear. This CDR3 region has 14 residues. Trimming took 3 bases from V and 0 from J, leaving 12 bases between them. CDR1 is DFQATT, CDR2 SNEGSKA, per germline (reference sequence).

This clonotype was observed at least ten times. The CDR3 region is CASSWDRDDYGYTF. The CDR3 coding sequence is TGTGCCAGCAGTTGGGACAGGGACGACTATGGCTACACCTTC. The rearrangement uses TRBV27 and TRBJ1-2, with 9 bases fitting TRBD1. The ends lost 4 bases at V and 3 bases at J; junction bases unmatched: 3. The CDR3 covers 14 residues. Germline V gene sequence: CDR1 MNHEY, CDR2 SMNVEV (reference sequence).

There are a few counts of this clonotype. The rearrangement joins TRBV20-1 to TRBJ1-2, with 9 bases fitting TRBD1. Germline trimming cut 6 bases from V and 12 bases from J; bases unmatched to any gene: 8. Germline loops: CDR1 DFQATT, CDR2 SNEGSKA (reference sequence). The CDR3 has 11 residues. The CDR3 DNA follows: TGCAGTGCATCACAGGGGGCTCGTCACACCTTC. Amino acid sequence: CSASQGARHTF.

This clonotype was counted a few times. J is TRBJ2-1 and V is TRBV28; perhaps D is TRBD1 or TRBD2 (5 bases each). CDR3 length: 15 amino acids. Trimming took off 5 bases at V and 0 bases at J, with 11 bases between the two ends. CDR1 is MDHEN, CDR2 SYDVKM, per germline. The CDR3 loop reads CASSGDQSSYNEQFF. CDR3 nucleotides: TGTGCCAGCAGTGGGGACCAGAGCTCCTACAATGAGCAGTTCTTC.

This clonotype occurred a few times. The rearrangement uses TRBV5-1 and TRBJ2-1, with 12 bases matching TRBD2. The J segment lost 7 bases and the V segment lost 0 bases, leaving 8 bases of the junction unmatched. The germline V gene encodes CDR1 SGHRS and CDR2 YFSETQ. CDR3 length: 17 amino acids. This CDR3 reads CASSLEGLAGPRNEQFF. The CDR3 DNA sequence: TGCGCCAGCAGCTTGGAGGGACTAGCGGGTCCTAGGAATGAGCAGTTCTTC.

The chain is built from TRBV4-1 and TRBJ1-5; D gene uncertain. Germline-derived CDR1 and CDR2 are MGHRA and YSYEKL. This CDR3 has 14 residues. The V gene lost 4 bases and the J gene lost 5 bases, with 12 bases spanning the gap. In DNA, the CDR3 is TGCGCCAGCAGCCTGCAGGATGAGGATCAGCCCCAGCATTTT. Protein: CASSLQDEDQPQHF.

This clonotype was seen a few times. V usage is TRBV18 and J usage is TRBJ1-1; possibly TRBD1 for D (6 bases). The CDR3 is 16 amino acids. The germline V gene has CDR1 KGHSH and CDR2 LQKENI. V lost 2 bases, J lost 1 base, and 14 bases lay in between. CDR3 residues: CASSPGTPGGNTEAFF. As DNA, the CDR3 is TGTGCCAGCTCACCAGGGACACCGGGGGGGAACACTGAAGCTTTCTTT.

This clonotype has a count of ten or more. The V and J genes are TRBV7-8 and TRBJ1-1, with D perhaps TRBD1 (6 bases). The germline V and J ends were trimmed by 2 bases and 10 bases, with 11 bases remaining between them. CDR3 size: 12 residues. CDR1 is SGHVS and CDR2 is FQNEAQ in the germline V gene. CDR3 sequence: CASSLPGGLAFF. Here the CDR3 DNA reads TGTGCCAGCAGCTTACCCGGGGGCTTAGCTTTCTTT. Full variable domain (remainder filled in from reference TRBV7-8 and TRBJ1-1): GAGVSQSPRYKVAKRGQDVALRCDPISGHVSLFWYQQALGQGPEFLTYFQNEAQLDKSGLPSDRFFAERPEGSVSTLKIQRTQQEDSAVYLCASSLPGGLAFFGQGTRLTVV.

This clonotype occurred a few times. The chain combines TRBV10-3 with TRBJ1-2; possible D gene TRBD1, 5 bases. In germline, CDR1 is ENHRY, CDR2 SYGVKD. Trimming took 6 bases from V and 1 from J, leaving 12 bases between them. The length of the CDR3 is 14 residues. The CDR3 is CAISQGVGNYGYTF. The CDR3 DNA follows: TGTGCCATCAGCCAGGGAGTAGGTAACTATGGCTACACCTTC.

The V gene is TRBV5-1, the J gene TRBJ2-5, with TRBD2 matching over 10 bases. V lost 7 bases and J lost 2; bases outside the gene matches: 8. The CDR3 length is 15 residues. CDR1 and CDR2 (germline): SGHRS, YFSETQ. CDR3 DNA sequence: TGCGCCAGCGCGCTCTCGACTAGCGGGCAAGAGACCCAGTACTTC. Protein: CASALSTSGQETQYF.

Many counts were recorded for this clonotype. The chain couples TRBV10-3 to TRBJ2-7; tentatively, D is TRBD1 (5 bases). This CDR3 has 16 residues. The germline V and J ends were trimmed by 0 bases and 3 bases, with 15 bases remaining between them. Germline V lookup: CDR1 ENHRY, CDR2 SYGVKD. The DNA of the CDR3 is TGTGCCATCAGTGAGTCGAACGCCACAGGATTCTACGAGCAGTACTTC. It yields the protein CAISESNATGFYEQYF.

In its sample, this clonotype was seen many times. The chain recombines TRBV28 with TRBJ1-3; the D gene is possibly TRBD1 (5 bases). Trimming stripped 7 bases from V and 2 bases from J, with 15 bases between. The V gene's germline CDR1 is MDHEN and CDR2 SYDVKM. The CDR3 is made up of 15 amino acids. The CDR3 here is CASTYSGSAGNTIYF. DNA of the CDR3: TGTGCCAGCACCTATTCAGGGAGTGCTGGAAACACCATATATTTT.

Ten or more counts support this clonotype. The genes are TRBV12-3 or TRBV12-4 and TRBJ2-7; a weak D match, TRBD1 (5 bases). V was clipped by 5 bases and J by 0 bases, with 14 bases between them. The CDR3 spans 15 residues. CDR3 residues: CASSLRVGGSYEQYF. CDR3 coding DNA: TGTGCCAGCAGTCTCAGGGTGGGTGGCTCCTACGAGCAGTACTTC.

In this sample, this clonotype turned up many times. The chain carries TRBV4-1 and TRBJ2-1, with D perhaps TRBD1 (6 bases). This CDR3 contains 16 residues. Germline V gives CDR1 MGHRA, CDR2 YSYEKL. V was cut by 1 base and J by 5 bases, with 15 bases left in between. CDR3 amino acids: CASSQGYYDRHNEQFF. For the CDR3, the DNA is TGCGCCAGCAGCCAAGGCTACTACGACAGGCACAATGAGCAGTTCTTC.

CDR3 sequence: CASRSAGGNTGELFF. In DNA, the CDR3 is TGTGCCAGTCGCTCCGCGGGAGGGAACACCGGGGAGCTGTTTTTT. The V call is TRBV7-9, the J call TRBJ2-2; 8 bases line up with TRBD2. The germline CDR1 and CDR2 sequences are SEHNR and FQNEAQ (reference sequence). The CDR3 runs 15 residues. With V trimmed by 9 bases and J by 1 base, 7 bases remained unmatched.

This rearrangement joins TRBV10-3 to TRBJ2-2; 9 bases are shared with TRBD1. This CDR3 spans 16 amino acids. J lost 4 bases, V lost 3 bases, and 6 bases had no gene match. Germline loops: CDR1 ENHRY, CDR2 SYGVKD. DNA of the CDR3: TGTGCCATCAGTGAAGGACAGGGGTTGGGCACCGGGGAGCTGTTTTTT. Protein: CAISEGQGLGTGELFF.